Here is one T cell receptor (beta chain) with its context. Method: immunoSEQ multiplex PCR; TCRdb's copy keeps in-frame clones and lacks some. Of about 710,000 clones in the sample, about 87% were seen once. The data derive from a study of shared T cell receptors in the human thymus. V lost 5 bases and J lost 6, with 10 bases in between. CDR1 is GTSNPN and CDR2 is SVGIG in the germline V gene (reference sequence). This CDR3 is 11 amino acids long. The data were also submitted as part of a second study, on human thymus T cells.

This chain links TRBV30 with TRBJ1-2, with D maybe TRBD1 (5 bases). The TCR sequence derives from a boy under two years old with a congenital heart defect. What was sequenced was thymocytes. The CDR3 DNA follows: TGTGCCTGGGAGAAGACAGATGGCTACACCTTC. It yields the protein CAWEKTDGYTF. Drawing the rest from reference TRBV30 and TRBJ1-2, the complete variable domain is SQTIHQWPATLVQPVGSPLSLECTVEGTSNPNLYWYRQAAGRGLQLLFYSVGIGQISSEVPQNLSASRPQDRQFILSSKKLLLSDSGFYLCAWEKTDGYTFGSGTRLTVV.